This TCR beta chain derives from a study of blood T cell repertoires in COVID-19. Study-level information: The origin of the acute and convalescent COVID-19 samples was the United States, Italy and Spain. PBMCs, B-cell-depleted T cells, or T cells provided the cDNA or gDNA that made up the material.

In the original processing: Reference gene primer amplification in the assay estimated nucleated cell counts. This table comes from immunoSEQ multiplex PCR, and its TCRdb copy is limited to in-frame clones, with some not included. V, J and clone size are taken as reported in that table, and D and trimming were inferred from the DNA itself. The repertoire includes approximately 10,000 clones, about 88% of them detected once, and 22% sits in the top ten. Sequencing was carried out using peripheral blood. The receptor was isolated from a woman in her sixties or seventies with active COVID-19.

The CDR3 spells CATSEDRTWNIQYF. The CDR3 nucleotides read TGTGCCACCAGTGAAGACAGGACCTGGAACATTCAGTACTTC. The gene calls are TRBV24-1 and TRBJ2-4, with D tentatively TRBD1 (6 bases). This CDR3 has 14 residues. The V end lost 4 bases, the J end lost 7 bases, and 13 bases lay between the germline ends. The germline V gene encodes CDR1 KGHDR and CDR2 SFDVKD.